One sample yielded the 21 T cell receptor beta chains listed below, sequenced in a study of T cell changes during pregnancy in multiple sclerosis. TCRdb keeps only in-frame clones here, not all; method: immunoSEQ multiplex PCR. Of about 51,000 clones detected, 91% appear once; the ten largest clones hold 2.9%. This specimen was CD8+ T cells from peripheral blood mononuclear cells, taken in the second trimester of pregnancy. These receptors came from a female donor with multiple sclerosis, enrolled in a pregnancy study.

The V gene is TRBV11-2, the J gene TRBJ2-7, with D uncertain. Looked up from germline, CDR1 is SGHAT and CDR2 is FQNNGV. The CDR3 is 13 residues long. V gave up 5 bases and J gave up 3 bases, with 11 bases separating them. CDR3 nucleotides: TGTGCCAGCAGCCGGTCTCGAGTCTACGAGCAGTACTTC. It specifies CASSRSRVYEQYF.

The chain combines TRBV11-2 with TRBJ2-3, with 8 bases fitting TRBD1. CDR3 length: 16 residues. The ends lost 4 bases at V and 2 bases at J; junction bases unmatched: 8. Per germline, CDR1 SGHAT and CDR2 FQNNGV. CDR3 coding DNA: TGTGCCAGCAGCTGGACAGGGCCAATGGACACAGATACGCAGTATTTT. Its protein product is CASSWTGPMDTDTQYF. The full variable domain, completed using reference TRBV11-2 and TRBJ2-3, is EAGVAQSPRYKIIEKRQSVAFWCNPISGHATLYWYQQILGQGPKLLIQFQNNGVVDDSQLPKDRFSAERLKGVDSTLKIQPAKLEDSAVYLCASSWTGPMDTDTQYFGPGTRLTVL.

This clone was seen just once. The rearrangement uses TRBV27 and TRBJ2-5; the match to TRBD2 covers 8 bases. J lost 4 bases, V lost 3 bases, and 4 bases had no gene match. The germline CDR1 and CDR2 sequences are MNHEY and SMNVEV (reference sequence). The CDR3 runs 14 residues. The CDR3 here is CASSFGLAIETQYF. CDR3 bases: TGTGCCAGCAGTTTCGGACTAGCCATAGAGACCCAGTACTTC.

This chain connects TRBV5-6 to TRBJ2-2; a possible D gene is TRBD1 (8 bases). Germline V gene data show CDR1 as SGHDT and CDR2 as YYEEEE. Trimming stripped 3 bases from V and 0 bases from J, with 12 bases between. The CDR3 has 16 amino acids. CDR3 region: CASSWGGQANTGELFF. The DNA for the CDR3 is TGTGCCAGCAGCTGGGGGGGACAGGCGAACACCGGGGAGCTGTTTTTT.

The V call is TRBV4-1, the J call TRBJ2-2, with 10 bases fitting TRBD1. Per the germline V gene, CDR1 is MGHRA and CDR2 is YSYEKL. The CDR3 length is 17 residues. V was clipped by 1 base and J by 5 bases; unmatched bases: 7. CDR3 loop: CASSQVWTGGKTGELFF. CDR3 sequence (DNA): TGCGCCAGCAGCCAAGTCTGGACAGGGGGGAAAACCGGGGAGCTGTTTTTT.

The chain joins TRBV5-6 to TRBJ1-4; TRBD1 matches at 9 bases. From germline, CDR1 is SGHDT and CDR2 YYEEEE. With V trimmed by 4 bases and J by 7 bases, 5 bases remained unmatched. This CDR3 spans 14 amino acids. The chain's CDR3 is CASSGGQGSEKLFF. The DNA of the CDR3 is TGTGCCAGCAGCGGCGGACAGGGGAGTGAAAAACTGTTTTTT.

By sample fraction, this clone is medium-sized. At the DNA level, this CDR3 is encoded by other sequences in the same sample as well. This chain links TRBV6-1 with TRBJ1-1; D gene uncertain. V gave up 1 base and J gave up 0 bases, with 6 bases separating them. CDR1 MNHNS and CDR2 SASEGT come from the germline V gene. CDR3 length: 14 amino acids. CDR3 in amino acids: CASSEVPVNTEAFF. The CDR3 coding sequence is TGTGCCAGCAGTGAAGTCCCAGTGAACACTGAAGCTTTCTTT.

The J gene is TRBJ2-2, the V gene TRBV7-9; possible D gene TRBD2, 6 bases. Between the trimmed V and J ends, which lost 6 bases and 5 bases, there was a span of 13 bases. CDR1 is SEHNR, CDR2 FQNEAQ, per germline (reference sequence). This CDR3 contains 14 residues. In DNA, the CDR3 is TGTGCCAGCAGTTACCAGGGAGGAACCGGGGAGCTGTTTTTT. This codes for CASSYQGGTGELFF.

The chain links TRBV6-5 to TRBJ1-2; perhaps TRBD1 as D (5 bases). Germline CDR1 is MNHEY and CDR2 is SVGAGI. The CDR3 spans 13 residues. Trimming shortened V by 5 bases and J by 4 bases, and 11 bases separated the two germline ends. CDR3: CASSPGGSYGYTF. The CDR3 region has the DNA TGTGCCAGCAGTCCCGGGGGGAGCTATGGCTACACCTTC.

The rearrangement links TRBV30 to TRBJ1-1; D perhaps matches TRBD1 (5 bases). The CDR3 is 12 residues long. Trimming left V 4 bases short and J 11 bases short, with 17 bases between. Germline loops: CDR1 GTSNPN, CDR2 SVGIG (reference sequence). CDR3 sequence reads: CAWITSGVAAFF. The CDR3 DNA sequence: TGTGCCTGGATCACATCGGGGGTTGCTGCTTTCTTT.

The CDR3 nucleotides are TGTGCCAGCAGTTACTCGATGGCAGTACTAGATGAAAAACTGTTTTTT. Protein product: CASSYSMAVLDEKLFF. The chain recombines TRBV6-5 with TRBJ1-4; no reliable D call. CDR3 length equals 16 residues. The germline V and J ends were trimmed by 0 bases and 6 bases, with 14 bases remaining between them. Germline V gene lookup returns CDR1 MNHEY and CDR2 SVGAGI.

The rearrangement joins TRBV7-9 to TRBJ2-7; 9 bases align to TRBD1. The CDR3 length is 14 residues. The V gene end was trimmed by 4 bases and the J gene end by 4 bases; junction bases not matched to a gene: 5. CDR1 and CDR2 (germline): SEHNR, FQNEAQ (reference sequence). The CDR3 DNA is TGTGCCAGCAGCTCGACAGGGGGTTCGTACGAGCAGTACTTC. It codes for CASSSTGGSYEQYF. The full variable domain, its missing parts supplied by reference TRBV7-9 and TRBJ2-7, is DTGVSQNPRHKITKRGQNVTFRCDPISEHNRLYWYRQTLGQGPEFLTYFQNEAQLEKSRLLSDRFSAERPKGSFSTLEIQRTEQGDSAMYLCASSSTGGSYEQYFGPGTRLTVT.

The V and J genes are TRBV6-1 and TRBJ1-6, with D hard to call. Germline V gene sequence: CDR1 MNHNS, CDR2 SASEGT. V gave up 1 base and J gave up 9 bases, with 10 bases separating them. CDR3 length: 14 residues. CDR3 region: CASSEDPVVSPLHF. The CDR3 region has the DNA TGTGCCAGCAGTGAAGATCCCGTCGTTTCACCCCTCCACTTT.

The CDR3 spells CASRGNSPLHF. CDR3 sequence (DNA): TGTGCCAGCCGGGGAAATTCACCCCTCCACTTT. The rearrangement joins TRBV7-2 to TRBJ1-6; D is unresolved. Germline V CDR1 and CDR2: SGHTA, FQGNSA. CDR3 size: 11 residues. Trimming cost V 8 bases and J 7 bases, with 6 bases left between them. Filled out from reference TRBV7-2 and TRBJ1-6, the complete variable domain reads GAGVSQSPSNKVTEKGKDVELRCDPISGHTALYWYRQSLGQGLEFLIYFQGNSAPDKSGLPSDRFSAERTGGSVSTLTIQRTQQEDSAVYLCASRGNSPLHFGNGTRLTVT.

This clone was counted between two and nine times. This CDR3 is also generated by other DNA sequences in the sample. The rearrangement uses TRBV5-5 and TRBJ1-1, with D perhaps TRBD1 (5 bases). V was clipped by 2 bases and J by 1 base, with 6 bases between them. Germline CDR1 reads SGHKS; CDR2 reads YYEKEE (reference sequence). CDR3 length equals 13 residues. In DNA form, the CDR3 reads TGTGCCAGCAGCTTAGACAGGAACACTGAAGCTTTCTTT. This codes for CASSLDRNTEAFF.

The chain is built from TRBV6-5 and TRBJ2-5, with 7 nucleotides matching TRBD2. With V trimmed by 8 bases and J by 3 bases, 3 bases remained unmatched. Germline CDR1 reads MNHEY; CDR2 reads SVGAGI. The CDR3 consists of 12 residues. This CDR3 reads CASWGGKETQYF. CDR3 nucleotide sequence: TGTGCCAGCTGGGGGGGGAAAGAGACCCAGTACTTC.

The chain carries TRBV11-2 and TRBJ2-2, with 8 bases fitting TRBD1. The germline V gene has CDR1 SGHAT and CDR2 FQNNGV. The V gene end was trimmed by 4 bases and the J gene end by 6 bases; junction bases not matched to a gene: 4. This CDR3 contains 14 residues. CDR3 nucleotide sequence: TGTGCCAGCAGCTACGCAGGGGGCCCCGGGGAGCTGTTTTTT. Translating it yields CASSYAGGPGELFF.

This clone was detected a few times. V and J are TRBV5-5 and TRBJ1-2; 7 bases are a match to TRBD1. After removal of 0 bases from V and 4 bases from J, the junction contained 3 bases not matched to a gene. CDR3 size: 14 residues. Germline CDR1 reads SGHKS; CDR2 reads YYEKEE (reference sequence). The CDR3 coding sequence is TGTGCCAGCAGCTTGGGACAGGGAGGCTATGGCTACACCTTC. Residues: CASSLGQGGYGYTF. The full variable domain, completed using reference TRBV5-5 and TRBJ1-2, is DAGVTQSPTHLIKTRGQQVTLRCSPISGHKSVSWYQQVLGQGPQFIFQYYEKEERGRGNFPDRFSARQFPNYSSELNVNALLLGDSALYLCASSLGQGGYGYTFGSGTRLTVV.

The rearrangement joins TRBV7-9 to TRBJ2-2; D call uncertain. Trimming removed 3 bases at V and 6 bases at J, with 5 bases between. The CDR3 is 12 amino acids. Germline V gene lookup returns CDR1 SEHNR and CDR2 FQNEAQ (reference sequence). The CDR3 reads CASSFSSGELFF. For the CDR3, the DNA is TGTGCCAGCAGCTTTTCTTCCGGGGAGCTGTTTTTT.

CDR3 sequence reads: CASSPAGTGNEKLFF. The DNA for the CDR3 is TGTGCCAGCAGCCCGGCCGGGACAGGGAATGAAAAACTGTTTTTT. This rearrangement joins TRBV13 to TRBJ1-4; 9 positions match TRBD1. Germline V gene sequence: CDR1 PRHDT, CDR2 FYEKMQ (reference sequence). V lost 5 bases to trimming and J lost 5 bases; unmatched junction nucleotides: 6. The CDR3 is 15 amino acids.

A single count supports this clone. The V and J genes are TRBV2 and TRBJ1-2; 9 nucleotides line up with TRBD1. CDR1 and CDR2 from the germline V gene are SNHLY and FYNNEI. The CDR3 has 14 amino acids. V shed 9 bases and J 4 bases; nucleotides not matched to a gene: 9. CDR3 residues: CAREQGAKIYGYTF. The DNA of the CDR3 is TGTGCCAGAGAACAGGGGGCGAAAATCTATGGCTACACCTTC.